Included here is one T cell receptor beta chain sequence, with context. The entry originates in a study of blood T cell repertoires in COVID-19. The authors' processing: Amplifying reference gene primers gave estimates of nucleated cell counts. Clones were read by immunoSEQ multiplex PCR, and TCRdb kept only the in-frame ones, dropping some. V, J and clone size were drawn from that table, and D and trimming were deduced from the DNA. The data show 120,000 to 150,000 clones, 70% to 90% seen once. The origin of this receptor is a woman aged 50 to 65 with acute COVID-19. Specimen: PBMCs or T cells enriched from blood (not recorded which).

The CDR3 spells CASSQPGQGPEQYF. CDR3 DNA sequence: TGTGCCAGCAGCCAACCCGGACAGGGACCCGAGCAGTACTTC. The rearrangement joins TRBV4-2 to TRBJ2-7, with 8 bases lining up with TRBD1. The germline CDR1 and CDR2 sequences are LGHNA and YNFKEQ. The CDR3 sequence is 14 residues long. J was trimmed by 6 bases and V by 2 bases; bases with no gene match: 6.